This entry features one T cell receptor beta chain sequence. Its antigen is undetermined. The data were obtained in a study of graft-versus-host responses after intestinal transplantation. About the research overall: Transplantation in recipients was multivisceral, liver-intestinal, or isolated intestinal. After anti-thymocyte globulin induction, recipients took tacrolimus and steroids for 3 to 4 years.

Overall study findings and caveats: Early post-transplant falls in HvG clones accompanied the peak levels of circulating GvH clones.

Sequencing was performed with immunoSEQ multiplex PCR; in TCRdb, only in-frame clones are kept and a portion is missing. The sample yields 30,000 to 40,000 clones, around 86% seen once. V was shortened by 2 bases and J by 2 bases, with 10 bases between the two germline ends. Germline CDR1 is SGHTA and CDR2 is FQGNSA. This CDR3 spans 15 amino acids. The rearrangement joins TRBV7-2 to TRBJ1-5, with D possibly being TRBD1 (6 bases). The material sequenced was PBMCs, taken more than 950 days after transplant. The clonotype comes from a human patient who received an intestinal transplant, so some T cells may come from the graft donor. The CDR3 DNA follows: TGTGCCAGCAGCTTATCAGGGGAACGCAATCAGCCCCAGCATTTT. Translating gives CASSLSGERNQPQHF.